The clone carrying this T cell receptor beta chain came up once. Germline CDR1 reads SNHLY; CDR2 reads FYNNEI. The ends lost 7 bases at V and 6 bases at J; junction bases unmatched: 7. The CDR3 loop spans 14 amino acids. Only in-frame clones appear in the TCRdb table, and some are missing; sequencing was by immunoSEQ multiplex PCR. Here the sample spans 28,000 or so clones, nearly 85% being singletons. The data originate from a study of neoadjuvant nivolumab and ipilimumab in lung cancer. The clonotype was recovered from an adult with non-small cell lung cancer. The V gene is TRBV2, the J gene TRBJ2-2; TRBD2 aligns across 8 bases. The sequencing here drew on tumor tissue, taken after neoadjuvant nivolumab, alone or with ipilimumab, at or shortly before surgery. CDR3 loop: CASTYGGAPGELFF. CDR3 bases: TGTGCCAGCACATACGGGGGGGCCCCCGGGGAGCTGTTTTTT.